These T cell receptor beta chains were read from a single sample in a study of shared clonotypes between healthy human individuals. Profiling relied on immunoSEQ multiplex PCR, and the TCRdb table lists in-frame clones only, not all of them. The sample contains around 600,000 clones, more than 95% of which appear only once. Material: naive CD4+ T cells sorted from blood. The source of these receptors is a woman aged 25 to 39 in good health. CDR3s leave out the opening cysteine and the closing phenylalanine or tryptophan. Each record gives: J gene, V gene, CDR3 protein.

>TRBJ1-1|TRBV11-2
ASSFRRNTEAF
>TRBJ2-5|TRBV5-1
ASSLGVQGGQETQY
>TRBJ2-2|TRBV10-3
AISEPAATNTGELF
>TRBJ2-5|TRBV28
ASSFPGAGRETQY
>TRBJ1-3|TRBV2
ASSAQGPGNTIY
>TRBJ2-5|TRBV19
ASSVGTSGEWVTQY
>TRBJ1-5|TRBV4-1
ASSQEVGLNQPQH
>TRBJ2-5|TRBV18
ASSPPFAEETQY
>TRBJ1-3|TRBV7-6
ASSLGGGTSGNTIY
>TRBJ1-5|TRBV19
ASSISYQPQH
>TRBJ1-6|TRBV6-1
ASSVAGRGSPLH
>TRBJ2-1|TRBV27
ASSSRTSTIVNEQF
>TRBJ2-3|TRBV27
ASSFGWVTDTQY
>TRBJ2-5|TRBV6-5
ASRPGTAWEKQY
>TRBJ1-2|TRBV7-2
ASSLSRDNYGYT
>TRBJ2-1|TRBV13
ASSRRTSINEQF
>TRBJ2-5|TRBV5-6
ASSLYSGSRQETQY
>TRBJ2-1|TRBV5-8
ASSLGLAGSYNEQF
>TRBJ2-7|TRBV28
ASSLGAPPLYEQY
>TRBJ2-4|TRBV28
ASSLSQAGLIAKNIQY
>TRBJ2-1|TRBV19
ASSMIPVAGAYNEQF
>TRBJ2-2|TRBV7-9
ASSPSWRWELF
>TRBJ1-4|TRBV20-1
SASRGEKLF
>TRBJ1-5|TRBV16
ASSQSFLRADQPQH
>TRBJ2-3|TRBV7-2
ASRPGGSTDTQY
>TRBJ2-6|TRBV11-1
ASSSDRGGANVLT
>TRBJ1-3|TRBV6-5
ASSSYRGLAGNTIY
>TRBJ2-1|TRBV6-1
ASSVPRGAQF
>TRBJ2-7|TRBV4-1
ASSTRLAGATYEQY
>TRBJ2-6|TRBV5-6
ASSLVNSGANVLT
>TRBJ2-1|TRBV7-3
ASSLSPGRVMQF
>TRBJ2-5|TRBV5-6
ASSQQGVWTQY
>TRBJ1-1|TRBV10-3
AISAGGWDTEAF
>TRBJ2-7|TRBV2
ASTPLAGGYEQY
>TRBJ1-1|TRBV6-5
ASGIQGNTEAF
>TRBJ2-7|TRBV5-6
ASSLAGGPSSYEQY
>TRBJ2-7|TRBV27
ASSSRTSYEQY
>TRBJ1-5|TRBV7-4
ASSLSGVNQPQH
>TRBJ2-1|TRBV28
ASSPYRAGGNEQF
>TRBJ2-1|TRBV5-1
ASETGTGSGEQF